The 26 T cell receptor beta chains below were found in one sample sequenced in a study of blood T cell repertoires in COVID-19. Produced via immunoSEQ multiplex PCR; TCRdb's table is partial and in-frame only. The sample lists approximately 200,000 clones, over 75% seen once, with approximately 4.8% in the top ten. Material: peripheral blood. These receptors all stem from a man between 50 and 59 years old with acute or convalescent COVID-19.

This chain links TRBV2 with TRBJ1-2, with D possibly matching TRBD1 (6 bases). This CDR3 has 12 residues. Trimming pared 8 bases from V and 4 bases from J, leaving 11 bases between. Per the germline V gene, CDR1 is SNHLY and CDR2 is FYNNEI. CDR3 nucleotide sequence: TGTGCCAGCGGGACAACTGTCTATGGCTACACCTTC. Translation: CASGTTVYGYTF.

The V gene is TRBV18, the J gene TRBJ1-2; a possible D gene is TRBD1 (6 bases). The germline CDR1 and CDR2 sequences are KGHSH and LQKENI. V gave up 3 bases and J gave up 1 base, with 15 bases separating them. The CDR3 extends over 16 amino acids. The CDR3 is CASSPAGQTVNYGYTF. CDR3 in DNA: TGTGCCAGCTCACCGGCAGGACAGACAGTTAACTATGGCTACACCTTC. The full variable domain, completed using reference TRBV18 and TRBJ1-2, is NAGVMQNPRHLVRRRGQEARLRCSPMKGHSHVYWYRQLPEEGLKFMVYLQKENIIDESGMPKERFSAEFPKEGPSILRIQQVVRGDSAAYFCASSPAGQTVNYGYTFGSGTRLTVV.

The chain links TRBV6-5 to TRBJ2-3; 9 nucleotides agree with TRBD2. This CDR3 spans 15 amino acids. V shed 6 bases and J 2 bases; nucleotides not matched to a gene: 6. CDR1 and CDR2 (germline): MNHEY, SVGAGI. CDR3 coding DNA: TGTGCCAGCAGAAGACTAGCGGCCTTCACAGATACGCAGTATTTT. This encodes CASRRLAAFTDTQYF.

This chain uses TRBV5-8 with TRBJ1-2; unclear D gene. This CDR3 is built from 14 residues. Germline CDR1 reads SGHTS; CDR2 reads YDEGEE. V was cut by 2 bases and J by 8 bases, with 16 bases left in between. CDR3 sequence: CASSFIRVTPGYTF. The CDR3, as DNA: TGTGCCAGCAGCTTCATTCGGGTCACACCAGGCTACACCTTC.

This chain uses TRBV9 with TRBJ2-2; tentatively, D is TRBD1 (6 bases). Trimming cost V 4 bases and J 0 bases, with 13 bases left between them. The CDR3 runs 16 residues. Germline loops: CDR1 SGDLS, CDR2 YYNGEE. CDR3 sequence (DNA): TGTGCCAGCAGCCTACGGGACAAACCGAACACCGGGGAGCTGTTTTTT. Protein product: CASSLRDKPNTGELFF. The full variable domain, with the rest looked up from reference TRBV9 and TRBJ2-2, is DSGVTQTPKHLITATGQRVTLRCSPRSGDLSVYWYQQSLDQGLQFLIQYYNGEERAKGNILERFSAQQFPDLHSELNLSSLELGDSALYFCASSLRDKPNTGELFFGEGSRLTVL.

This clone turned up a few times. The genes are TRBV5-1 and TRBJ2-7, with D possibly matching TRBD2 (7 bases). The CDR3 spans 16 residues. Germline assignment: CDR1 SGHRS and CDR2 YFSETQ. V gave up 4 bases and J gave up 0 bases, with 17 bases separating them. DNA for the CDR3: TGCGCCAGCAGCAGGGGGGGCCGGTCCAGCTCCTACGAGCAGTACTTC. Translation: CASSRGGRSSSYEQYF.

This chain links TRBV19 with TRBJ2-5, with 10 bases lining up with TRBD2. The germline gives CDR1 LNHDA, CDR2 SQIVND (reference sequence). With V trimmed by 6 bases and J by 1 base, 8 bases remained unmatched. This CDR3 is 16 amino acids long. CDR3 coding DNA: TGTGCCAGTAGGGAGGTTAGCGGGGGGCTCCAAGAGACCCAGTACTTC. Translation: CASREVSGGLQETQYF.

CDR3 DNA sequence: TGTGCCAGCAGTTCCAACCTACAGGGCGCGAACACTGAAGCTTTCTTT. It specifies CASSSNLQGANTEAFF. The chain couples TRBV6-5 to TRBJ1-1; D may be TRBD1 (6 bases). This CDR3 is built from 16 residues. Trimming shortened V by 4 bases and J by 1 base, and 16 bases separated the two germline ends. CDR1 and CDR2 from the germline V gene are MNHEY and SVGAGI.

This clone was picked up a small number of times. The chain carries TRBV5-4 and TRBJ1-1; TRBD1 aligns across 9 bases. This CDR3 contains 16 residues. CDR1 is SGHNT and CDR2 is YYREEE in the germline V gene (reference sequence). J gave up 5 bases and V 4 bases, and 12 bases lay outside the gene matches. DNA for the CDR3: TGTGCCAGCAGCCCCGAACGACAGGGGGAGGGGACTGAAGCTTTCTTT. Protein sequence: CASSPERQGEGTEAFF.

The CDR3: CASSLVPQGKETQYF. CDR3 nucleotides: TGTGCCAGCAGCTTAGTACCGCAGGGGAAAGAGACCCAGTACTTC. The V and J genes are TRBV7-9 and TRBJ2-5; tentative D call: TRBD1 (6 bases). This CDR3 has 15 amino acids. Germline loops: CDR1 SEHNR, CDR2 FQNEAQ (reference sequence). Trimming left V 1 base short and J 3 bases short, with 12 bases between.

The V gene is TRBV18, the J gene TRBJ1-5, with TRBD1 matching 7 bases. Germline CDR1 reads KGHSH; CDR2 reads LQKENI. This CDR3 contains 14 residues. V dropped 1 base and J dropped 4; count of bases not matched to a gene: 1. CDR3 nucleotide sequence: TGTGCCAGCTCACCACAGGGACAGAATCAGCCCCAGCATTTT. The encoded protein is CASSPQGQNQPQHF.

The chain employs TRBV15 and TRBJ1-2; 7 nucleotides align to TRBD1. Germline values: CDR1 LNHNV, CDR2 YYDKDF (reference sequence). The length of the CDR3 is 19 residues. With 3 bases clipped from V and 2 bases from J, the junction kept 18 bases outside the gene matches. CDR3 sequence (DNA): TGTGCCACCAGCAGCTTAATCGGGACAGCCAAATCCGCGAACTATGGCTACACCTTC. Amino acid sequence: CATSSLIGTAKSANYGYTF.

The chain uses TRBV7-9 and TRBJ2-2; D remains unclear. CDR1 and CDR2 (germline): SEHNR, FQNEAQ (reference sequence). The CDR3 has 12 amino acids. Deletions cut 4 bases from V and 6 bases from J, with 6 bases between. CDR3 protein: CASSYYPGELFF. The DNA for the CDR3 is TGTGCCAGCAGCTACTATCCCGGGGAGCTGTTTTTT.

This clone appeared a single time. The chain joins TRBV3-1 (or the pseudogene TRBV3-2) to TRBJ2-1, with a tentative D call TRBD2 (5 bases). CDR1 is LGHDT and CDR2 is YNNKEL in the germline V gene (reference sequence). V was cut by 3 bases and J by 7 bases, with 13 bases left in between. CDR3 length equals 14 residues. The CDR3 sequence: CASSHRGNRNEQFF. In DNA, the CDR3 is TGTGCCAGCAGCCACAGAGGGAACCGGAATGAGCAGTTCTTC.

The chain links TRBV7-9 to TRBJ1-2; 9 nucleotides line up with TRBD1. The CDR3 totals 14 residues. The germline V gene encodes CDR1 SEHNR and CDR2 FQNEAQ (reference sequence). J was trimmed by 4 bases and V by 6 bases; bases with no gene match: 6. CDR3 bases: TGTGCCAGCAGTTCCACAGGGGGCAGCTATGGCTACACCTTC. Translated, it gives CASSSTGGSYGYTF.

The rearrangement uses TRBV7-6 and TRBJ2-1, with D maybe TRBD1 (5 bases). V was clipped by 3 bases and J by 4 bases, with 13 bases between them. This CDR3 is built from 15 residues. Germline V gives CDR1 SGHVS, CDR2 FNYEAQ. DNA of the CDR3: TGTGCCAGCAGCTTGGACAACCTAGGGTACAATGAGCAGTTCTTC. Encoded protein: CASSLDNLGYNEQFF.

The gene calls are TRBV6-5 and TRBJ2-5; tentative D call: TRBD1 (5 bases). V was clipped by 1 base and J by 1 base, with 10 bases between them. Germline V CDR1 and CDR2: MNHEY, SVGAGI. CDR3 length equals 15 residues. CDR3 loop: CASSYYQGLQETQYF. Written as DNA, the CDR3 is TGTGCCAGCAGTTACTACCAGGGCCTCCAAGAGACCCAGTACTTC.

The J gene is TRBJ1-3, the V gene TRBV3-1 (or the pseudogene TRBV3-2); a possible D gene is TRBD1 (5 bases). Germline CDR1 reads LGHDT; CDR2 reads YNNKEL (reference sequence). Between the trimmed V and J ends, which lost 7 bases and 0 bases, there was a span of 13 bases. The CDR3 consists of 15 residues. The CDR3 is CASTPRGGSGNTIYF. The CDR3 coding sequence is TGTGCCAGCACCCCCCGGGGGGGCTCTGGAAACACCATATATTTT.

The rearrangement uses TRBV3-1 (or the pseudogene TRBV3-2) and TRBJ1-6, with D possibly matching TRBD1 (5 bases). There are 16 residues in the CDR3. V gave up 5 bases and J gave up 10 bases, with 21 bases separating them. The germline CDR1 and CDR2 sequences are LGHDT and YNNKEL (reference sequence). This CDR3 is CASSSDGTLRTSPLHF. The CDR3 DNA sequence: TGTGCCAGCAGCTCCGACGGGACTCTCAGAACGTCACCCCTCCACTTT.

The rearrangement links TRBV6-5 to TRBJ1-2, with 8 nucleotides matching TRBD1. V shed 6 bases and J 7 bases; nucleotides not matched to a gene: 4. The CDR3 runs 12 residues. In germline, CDR1 is MNHEY, CDR2 SVGAGI. CDR3 in amino acids: CASRSGGGGYTF. CDR3 DNA: TGTGCCAGCAGGTCAGGGGGCGGTGGCTACACCTTC.

This clone has more than one count but fewer than ten. The chain has TRBV2 and TRBJ1-1, with 7 nucleotides matching TRBD1. Trimming cost V 2 bases and J 1 base; bases outside gene matches: 10. Germline CDR1 SNHLY, CDR2 FYNNEI. There are 17 residues in the CDR3. The CDR3 sequence: CASSEPPTGVSNTEAFF. The CDR3 DNA reads TGTGCCAGCAGTGAACCCCCAACAGGGGTATCGAACACTGAAGCTTTCTTT.

The chain links TRBV7-2 to TRBJ2-3; TRBD2 aligns across 11 bases. The trim removed 0 bases at V and 3 bases at J, leaving 17 bases unmatched. Germline CDR1 and CDR2: SGHTA and FQGNSA. This CDR3 comprises 21 residues. CDR3 DNA sequence: TGTGCCAGCAGCTTAGCCCCGAGGAGGGGTCTAGCGGGGGGTTCGACAGATACGCAGTATTTT. Amino acids: CASSLAPRRGLAGGSTDTQYF.

The V gene is TRBV10-2, the J gene TRBJ1-2; TRBD1 might be the D (6 bases). Germline CDR1 reads WSHSY; CDR2 reads SAAADI. CDR3 size: 13 residues. With 5 bases removed from V and 3 bases from J, the gap between germline ends came to 10 bases. CDR3 nucleotide sequence: TGCGCCAGCAGTTATGAGGGGGACTATGGCTACACCTTC. It encodes CASSYEGDYGYTF.

The genes are TRBV6-5 and TRBJ2-7, with TRBD1 identical over 10 bases. The V segment lost 4 bases and the J segment 1 base; nucleotides outside the gene matches: 4. This CDR3 spans 15 amino acids. The germline CDR1 and CDR2 sequences are MNHEY and SVGAGI. In nucleotides, the CDR3 is TGTGCCAGCAGTTTCCGGGACAGGGGATCCTACGAGCAGTACTTC. Its translation: CASSFRDRGSYEQYF.

The rearrangement joins TRBV2 to TRBJ2-7; no reliable D call. Germline V gene lookup returns CDR1 SNHLY and CDR2 FYNNEI. This CDR3 is 13 amino acids long. Trimming pared 6 bases from V and 5 bases from J, leaving 14 bases between. CDR3 nucleotides: TGTGCCAGCAGCTACGCCACGAGTGACGAGCAGTACTTC. Its protein is CASSYATSDEQYF.

J is TRBJ1-2 and V is TRBV6-1, with 7 bases lining up with TRBD1. The CDR3 contains 14 residues. Trimming cost V 3 bases and J 10 bases; bases outside gene matches: 11. The germline gives CDR1 MNHNS, CDR2 SASEGT. This chain's CDR3 is CASSEAGGQWPYTF. The CDR3 bases are TGTGCCAGCAGTGAGGCGGGGGGACAGTGGCCCTACACCTTC.